The clone carrying this T cell receptor beta chain appeared a single time. Its cognate antigen is unknown. Timing groups of about 4 and about 12 weeks for second doses were pooled. The data were taken from a study of T cell responses to AZD1222 COVID-19 vaccine. Overall study findings and caveats: The reported proportion of spike-specific TCRs targeting unmutated variant regions was nearly half. Clonal diversity may have been underestimated in mostly white British donors.

TCRdb's table, derived via immunoSEQ multiplex PCR, lists solely in-frame clones and lacks some. The sample records fewer than 120,000 clones, about 95% being singletons. The CDR3 loop spans 15 amino acids. Germline assignment: CDR1 SGHAT and CDR2 FQNNGV. Unmatched junction bases numbered 5, after V lost 6 bases and J lost 0 bases. Sequenced here: peripheral blood, sampled 28 days after the second AZD1222 dose. This clonotype originated in an adult who received the AZD1222 COVID-19 vaccine. V usage is TRBV11-2 and J usage is TRBJ2-7, with 10 bases identical to TRBD2. The chain's CDR3 is CASRRLAGPSYEQYF. The CDR3 DNA sequence: TGTGCCAGCAGACGACTAGCGGGCCCCTCCTACGAGCAGTACTTC.